This TCR beta chain was captured in a study of T cells in Graves' hyperthyroidism and ophthalmopathy. Study-level results: Ophthalmopathy was predicted by the model a median of approximately 6 months ahead of onset.

The CDR3 totals 17 residues. Trimming removed 1 base from V and 3 bases from J, with 18 bases in between. The V gene's germline CDR1 is LNHDA and CDR2 SQIVND (reference sequence). TCR beta CDR3 regions were amplified from RNA transcripts. HTBI primers were used for first-round RT-PCR of the TCR CDR3. TCRdb reprocessed the multiplex PCR reads with MiXCR, giving one entry per CDR3 protein. Altogether 300,000 to 350,000 distinct CDR3 sequences are present, roughly 17% being singletons, with the ten largest covering roughly a third. This clonotype was observed a handful of times. No antigen is known for it. Each 10 ml fresh peripheral blood draw supplied the PBMCs.

This TCR came from a young man with Graves' hyperthyroidism. The V call is TRBV19, the J call TRBJ1-1, with D perhaps TRBD1 (5 bases). Material: blood. The CDR3 coding sequence is TGTGCCAGTAGTATAGGCCCCAGGGATAGTAAGGACACTGAAGCTTTCTTT. Amino acids: CASSIGPRDSKDTEAFF.